This is a list of T cell receptor beta chains from one sample in a study of cytomegalovirus exposure and HLA in healthy donors. The protocol was immunoSEQ multiplex PCR, while the TCRdb copy is restricted to in-frame clones and leaves out a portion. The profile covers tens of thousands of clones, with 60% to 75% appearing a single time and about 20% taken by the ten largest. The sequenced sample consisted of PBMCs. These receptors were taken from a man aged 35-49 years in good health and CMV-seropositive. CDR3s include the opening cysteine and the closing phenylalanine or tryptophan. A D gene is named only where the DNA matches it firmly. Some rows have no size entry. The others give once, few or many, or a class for an expanded clone.

.,.,TRBV6-5,TRBJ2-7,CATDSGANYEQYF,TGTGCCACCGATTCAGGGGCTAACTACGAGCAGTACTTC
TRBD2,.,TRBV7-8,TRBJ2-5,CASSSGPSGGGETQYF,TGTGCCAGCAGCTCCGGACCAAGCGGGGGGGGAGAGACCCAGTACTTC
.,.,TRBV2,TRBJ1-5,CASSGTLGGNQPQHF,TGTGCCAGCAGTGGCACGTTAGGGGGCAATCAGCCCCAGCATTTT
TRBD2,few,TRBV7-3,TRBJ2-1,CASSAASGGAHEQFF,TGTGCCAGCAGCGCAGCTAGCGGGGGGGCACATGAGCAGTTCTTC
.,.,TRBV5-8,TRBJ1-4,CASSLTGRRVF,TGTGCCAGCAGCTTGACAGGGCGACGTGTTTTT
TRBD1,few,TRBV6-1,TRBJ1-2,CASRIRQGDGYTF,TGTGCCAGCAGAATCCGACAGGGGGATGGCTACACCTTC
TRBD1,.,TRBV30,TRBJ1-2,CAWSPDRGVGGYTF,TGTGCCTGGAGTCCCGACAGGGGTGTTGGTGGCTACACCTTC
TRBD2,.,TRBV28,TRBJ2-2,CASSFGGANTGELFF,TGTGCCAGCAGTTTCGGGGGGGCTAACACCGGGGAGCTGTTTTTT
.,few,TRBV19,TRBJ1-5,CASSSRVGQPQHF,TGTGCCAGTAGTAGCAGGGTAGGCCAGCCCCAGCATTTT
.,.,TRBV5-4,TRBJ1-5,CASSLERANQPQHF,TGTGCCAGCAGCTTGGAGAGGGCTAATCAGCCCCAGCATTTT
.,many,TRBV4-3,TRBJ2-6,CASSQESPGISSGANVLTF,TGCGCCAGCAGCCAAGAGTCTCCGGGGATAAGCTCTGGGGCCAACGTCCTGACTTTC
.,.,TRBV27,TRBJ2-7,CASSSRDSSYEQYF,TGTGCCAGCAGTTCGCGGGACAGTTCCTACGAGCAGTACTTC
.,few,TRBV28,TRBJ1-5,CASSSSDGRAQPQHF,TGTGCCAGCAGTTCGTCTGATGGGAGGGCTCAGCCCCAGCATTTT
.,few,TRBV4-2,TRBJ2-7,CASSQGQESSYEQYF,TGTGCCAGCAGCCAGGGTCAGGAATCCTCCTACGAGCAGTACTTC
TRBD1,.,TRBV7-2,TRBJ1-5,CASRLQGSQPQHF,TGTGCCAGCAGACTACAGGGGTCTCAGCCCCAGCATTTT
.,.,TRBV7-2,TRBJ2-1,CASSFRTGRNEQFF,TGTGCCAGCAGCTTCCGAACGGGGAGAAATGAGCAGTTCTTC
.,.,TRBV4-1,TRBJ2-5,CASSQDPPGATETQYF,TGCGCCAGCAGCCAAGATCCCCCGGGAGCGACAGAGACCCAGTACTTC
.,.,TRBV7-6,TRBJ2-5,CASSSDMREETQYF,TGTGCCAGCAGCTCCGATATGAGGGAAGAGACCCAGTACTTC
TRBD1,.,TRBV19,TRBJ1-2,CATRGTGRNYGYTF,TGCGCCACTCGCGGGACAGGGAGAAACTATGGCTACACCTTC
TRBD1,.,TRBV5-4,TRBJ2-3,CASSLARTGGTDTQYF,TGTGCCAGCAGCTTGGCCAGGACAGGGGGCACAGATACGCAGTATTTT
TRBD1,.,TRBV9,TRBJ2-5,CASSVATGGGETQYF,TGTGCCAGCAGCGTAGCCACAGGGGGAGGAGAGACCCAGTACTTC
.,.,TRBV5-4,TRBJ1-4,CASSTIQGPKLFF,TGTGCCAGCAGCACCATACAGGGCCCAAAACTGTTTTTT
.,few,TRBV9,TRBJ2-7,CASSSGSGDEQYF,TGTGCCAGCAGCTCTGGATCGGGGGACGAGCAGTACTTC
TRBD1,.,TRBV7-9,TRBJ1-5,CASSLDRDPQPQHF,TGTGCCAGCAGCCTGGACAGGGACCCTCAGCCCCAGCATTTT
.,.,TRBV6-1,TRBJ2-5,CASRSLRQLKTQYF,TGTGCCAGCAGATCGTTACGACAGTTAAAGACCCAGTACTTC
.,.,TRBV9,TRBJ1-2,CASSVGVGGYTF,TGTGCCAGCAGCGTAGGGGTCGGGGGCTACACCTTC
TRBD1,.,TRBV4-2,TRBJ1-2,CASSPLGDRGDPGGYTF,TGTGCCAGCAGCCCCCTGGGGGACAGGGGAGATCCTGGGGGCTACACCTTC
.,.,TRBV7-7,TRBJ1-5,CASSLDSWSPQHF,TGTGCTAGCAGCTTAGATAGTTGGTCGCCCCAGCATTTT
.,.,TRBV7-2,TRBJ1-5,CASSLHQSNQPQHF,TGTGCCAGCAGCTTGCACCAGAGCAATCAGCCCCAGCATTTT
TRBD1,.,TRBV2,TRBJ1-6,CASSGPGTGPGSPLHF,TGTGCCAGCAGCGGTCCCGGGACAGGGCCGGGATCGCCCCTCCACTTT
.,.,TRBV6-1,TRBJ2-7,CASSEGPRDEQYF,TGTGCCAGCAGTGAAGGCCCGCGCGACGAGCAGTACTTC